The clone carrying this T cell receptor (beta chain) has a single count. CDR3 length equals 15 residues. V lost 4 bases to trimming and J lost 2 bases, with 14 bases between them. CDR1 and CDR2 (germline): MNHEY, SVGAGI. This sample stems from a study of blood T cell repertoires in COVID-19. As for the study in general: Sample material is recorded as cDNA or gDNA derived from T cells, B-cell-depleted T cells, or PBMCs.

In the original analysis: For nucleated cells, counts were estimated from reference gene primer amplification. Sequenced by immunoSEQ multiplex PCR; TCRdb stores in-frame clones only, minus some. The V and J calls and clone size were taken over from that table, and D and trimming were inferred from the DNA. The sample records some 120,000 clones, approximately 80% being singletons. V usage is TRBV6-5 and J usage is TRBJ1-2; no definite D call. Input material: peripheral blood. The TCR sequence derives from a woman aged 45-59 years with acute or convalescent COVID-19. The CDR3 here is CASSFLWEQNYGYTF. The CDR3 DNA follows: TGTGCCAGCAGTTTCCTTTGGGAGCAGAACTATGGCTACACCTTC.